These 8 T cell receptor beta chains were sequenced from one sample in a study of shared clonotypes between healthy human individuals. TCRdb's copy holds only in-frame clones and misses some; the assay was immunoSEQ multiplex PCR. The repertoire holds about 2,500,000 clones, with roughly nine tenths as singletons. The sequenced sample consisted of naive CD4+ T cells sorted from blood. The subset is: CD45RA+ positively selected. Every receptor here comes from a young man in good health.

V gene TRBV29-1 combines with J gene TRBJ1-1; perhaps TRBD1 as D (6 bases). Trimming removed 7 bases from V and 0 bases from J, with 12 bases in between. The CDR3 is 13 amino acids. Germline CDR1 SQVTM, CDR2 ANQGSEA. CDR3 loop: CSALRGMNTEAFF. CDR3 in DNA: TGCAGCGCGCTCAGGGGTATGAACACTGAAGCTTTCTTT.

Concerning this clone: The sample contains more than one DNA sequence encoding this CDR3. The gene calls are TRBV18 and TRBJ1-5; D is ambiguous. Germline CDR1 is KGHSH and CDR2 is LQKENI. The V and J ends lost 5 bases and 4 bases respectively, with 9 bases between them. This CDR3 has 13 residues. CDR3 bases: TGTGCCAGCTCATCCGGGTCAAATCAGCCCCAGCATTTT. Translation gives CASSSGSNQPQHF.

In this sample, this clone turned up once. This chain uses TRBV5-1 with TRBJ1-2; tentatively, D is TRBD1 (5 bases). The CDR3 runs 14 residues. V dropped 6 bases and J dropped 6 bases, with 18 bases sitting between them. CDR1 SGHRS and CDR2 YFSETQ come from the germline V gene. As DNA, the CDR3 is TGCGCCAGCACTCGGGACGTGGGATTCGATGGCTACACCTTC. This translates into CASTRDVGFDGYTF. The whole variable domain, filled in from reference TRBV5-1 and TRBJ1-2, reads KAGVTQTPRYLIKTRGQQVTLSCSPISGHRSVSWYQQTPGQGLQFLFEYFSETQRNKGNFPGRFSGRQFSNSRSEMNVSTLELGDSALYLCASTRDVGFDGYTFGSGTRLTVV.

The V and J genes are TRBV21-1 and TRBJ1-2; the D segment call TRBD1 is taken from the table without a DNA check. TRBV21-1 is tagged as a pseudogene. There are 12 residues in the CDR3. For the CDR3, the DNA is TGTGCCAGCAGCATCGGACAGGAAGGCTACACCTTC. Residues: CASSIGQEGYTF.

The rearrangement links TRBV6-5 to TRBJ1-5; D possibly corresponds to TRBD1 (6 bases). Trimming left V 6 bases short and J 7 bases short, with 19 bases between. Germline assignment: CDR1 MNHEY and CDR2 SVGAGI. CDR3 length: 15 residues. The CDR3: CASSRGGGRGQPQHF. In nucleotides, the CDR3 is TGTGCCAGCAGCCGCGGGGGGGGGCGCGGGCAGCCCCAGCATTTT.

The chain joins TRBV6-1 to TRBJ1-2; a possible D gene is TRBD1 (6 bases). Per the germline V gene, CDR1 is MNHNS and CDR2 is SASEGT. Between the trimmed V and J ends, which lost 7 bases and 12 bases, there was a span of 24 bases. The CDR3 spans 14 residues. CDR3 coding DNA: TGTGCCAGCAACCCAAGGTCTCAGATTCAGGGGAACACCTTC. This codes for CASNPRSQIQGNTF.

DNA of the CDR3: TGTGCCAGCAGTCCACAGGGGGCCAATGAAAAACTGTTTTTT. Protein sequence: CASSPQGANEKLFF. This sequence joins TRBV5-4 and TRBJ1-4; 9 positions match TRBD1. The CDR3 is 14 amino acids. The V gene's germline CDR1 is SGHNT and CDR2 YYREEE (reference sequence). The ends lost 5 bases at V and 5 bases at J; junction bases unmatched: 4.

Notes on this clone: Additional DNA sequences in this sample encode the identical CDR3. This chain links TRBV5-1 with TRBJ2-2, with TRBD1 matching over 7 bases. Germline CDR1 reads SGHRS; CDR2 reads YFSETQ. Trimming took 2 bases from V and 0 from J; bases not matched to a gene: 1. This CDR3 contains 15 residues. The CDR3 protein is CASSFGQANTGELFF. Written as DNA, the CDR3 is TGCGCCAGCAGCTTTGGACAGGCGAACACCGGGGAGCTGTTTTTT.